This TCR beta chain was documented in a study of blood T cell repertoires in COVID-19. The V gene lost 5 bases and the J gene lost 1 base, with 11 bases spanning the gap. Germline assignment: CDR1 ENHRY and CDR2 SYGVKD. The CDR3 spans 14 residues. The table came from immunoSEQ multiplex PCR; TCRdb's copy has only in-frame clones and leaves some out. This table holds 250,000 to 350,000 clones, 75% to 95% found once. This chain links TRBV10-3 with TRBJ2-5; weak D call: TRBD1 (6 bases). The clonotype comes from a woman aged 25 to 39 who had recovered from COVID-19. Sequencing was done on a sample of PBMCs or T cells enriched from blood (not recorded which). The CDR3 sequence is CAISRQTGQETQYF. The CDR3 DNA follows: TGTGCCATCAGTCGGCAGACAGGCCAAGAGACCCAGTACTTC.